This T cell receptor beta chain appears in the sequencing data of a study of glioma-infiltrating T cells. V was pared by 0 bases and J by 5 bases, with 6 bases between. Germline V gene lookup returns CDR1 SGHRS and CDR2 YFSETQ. This CDR3 spans 13 amino acids. TCR alpha and beta CDR3 regions were amplified from RNA using iRepertoire nested multiplex PCR. Input was 100-400 ng of tissue mRNA or PBMC total RNA. TCRdb used MiXCR to reprocess the multiplex PCR reads, holding one entry per CDR3 protein. This repertoire shows some 100,000 distinct CDR3 sequences, around a quarter found once; its top ten account for roughly 30%. General observations from the study: Very few CDR3 sequences were shared between tissue and blood. Gliomas, especially low-grade, showed above-expected tissue-blood divergence; non-neoplastic patients showed below.

This clonotype occurred many times. Its antigen is undetermined. The chain employs TRBV5-1 and TRBJ2-1; no firm D call. The sample was glioma tissue, nonneoplastic brain tissue, or PBMCs (not recorded which). The sequence was obtained from a human donor with low-grade glioma or glioblastoma, undergoing nonglioma brain surgery, or in good health (not recorded which). The CDR3 region is CASSLVGHNEQFF. The CDR3, as DNA: TGCGCCAGCAGCTTGGTAGGCCACAATGAGCAGTTCTTC.